The text below deals with one T cell receptor beta chain. Its antigen is unidentified. The study ran its PCR with 60 Vbeta and 13 Jbeta primers. Produced via immunoSEQ multiplex PCR; TCRdb's table is partial and in-frame only. The sample shows about 150,000 clones, approximately 64% of them seen only once. This specimen belongs to a study of cytomegalovirus exposure and HLA in healthy donors. Findings and caveats of the study: The classifier reportedly diagnosed cytomegalovirus status with high sensitivity and specificity. HLA restriction was apparent for most CMV-associated TCR beta chains in a later analysis. A later analysis reported that several of the most significant clusters appeared to be linked to common viral pathogens, among them Epstein-Barr virus.

The V gene lost 3 bases and the J gene lost 2 bases, with 7 bases spanning the gap. Per germline, CDR1 KGHSH and CDR2 LQKENI. The CDR3 length is 13 residues. This rearrangement joins TRBV18 to TRBJ1-2; D is unresolved. The specimen sequenced was PBMCs. The sequence came from a woman aged 40-49 years in good health and CMV-seronegative. The DNA of the CDR3 is TGTGCCAGCTCACCGGGCAGAAACTATGGCTACACCTTC. It translates to CASSPGRNYGYTF.